This T cell receptor (beta chain) was recovered during a study of Ad26.COV2.S vaccination and SARS-CoV-2 variants. Study-level background: Into the muscle, Ad26.COV2.S was dosed once or twice, 56 days apart. Findings and caveats of the study: Possibly, TCR breadth and depth analyses underestimated total T cell responses. After vaccination, substantial breadth of spike-specific CD8+ and CD4+ responses was reported.

As to treatment: some 20 received Ad26.COV2.S at low or high dose, single or two shots; several received placebo; per-sample allocation not given. Repertoires come from day 63 after the first vaccine or placebo injection. It was an adult aged 18-55 years in Boston who was the donor. Assay used: immunoSEQ multiplex PCR; TCRdb lists only in-frame clones, some missing. The sample has approximately 340,000 clones, approximately 81% seen once. Notes on this clone: Its target is unknown.

V was clipped by 2 bases and J by 8 bases, with 16 bases between them. Germline CDR1 reads LGHDT; CDR2 reads YNNKEL (reference sequence). CDR3 length: 15 residues. Sequencing was performed on peripheral blood, taken in a trial of Ad26.COV2.S vaccine versus placebo. The sequence was obtained from a person aged 18-60 years who received the Ad26.COV2.S COVID-19 vaccine or a placebo. The chain carries TRBV3-1 (or the pseudogene TRBV3-2) and TRBJ2-1; D tentatively fits TRBD1 or TRBD2 (5 bases each). This CDR3 reads CASSQPGTPVDEQFF. CDR3 nucleotides: TGTGCCAGCAGCCAACCCGGGACCCCCGTCGATGAGCAGTTCTTC.